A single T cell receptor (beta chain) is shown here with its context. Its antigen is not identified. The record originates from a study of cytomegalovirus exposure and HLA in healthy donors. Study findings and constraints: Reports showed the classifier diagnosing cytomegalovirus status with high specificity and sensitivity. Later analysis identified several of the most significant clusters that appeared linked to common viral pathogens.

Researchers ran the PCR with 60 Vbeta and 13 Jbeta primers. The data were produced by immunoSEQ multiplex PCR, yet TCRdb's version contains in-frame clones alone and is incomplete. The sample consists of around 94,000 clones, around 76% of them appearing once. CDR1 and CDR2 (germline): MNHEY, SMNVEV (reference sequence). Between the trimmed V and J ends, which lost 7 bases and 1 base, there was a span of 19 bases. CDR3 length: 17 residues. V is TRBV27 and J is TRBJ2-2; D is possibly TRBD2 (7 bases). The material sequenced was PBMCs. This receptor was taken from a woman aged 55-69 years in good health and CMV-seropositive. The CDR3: CASTPRGGMVNTGELFF. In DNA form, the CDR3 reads TGTGCCAGCACCCCGAGGGGGGGGATGGTGAACACCGGGGAGCTGTTTTTT.